Below, 5 T cell receptor beta chains from the same sample are listed, as sequenced in a study of T cells in localized non-small cell lung cancer. Clones were sequenced by immunoSEQ multiplex PCR, and TCRdb holds only the in-frame ones, with some missing. Seen here are around 11,000 clones, 25% to 30% observed once, and the top ten hold around 5%. The sample was lung tumor tissue, taken before any cancer treatment. The receptor set was obtained from a man aged 40 to 70 with stage I lung adenocarcinoma.

Only one count was recorded for this clone. The chain combines TRBV30 with TRBJ1-1; D call uncertain. Germline V gene lookup returns CDR1 GTSNPN and CDR2 SVGIG (reference sequence). The CDR3 has 11 amino acids. V lost 2 bases and J lost 8, with 9 bases in between. CDR3 nucleotide sequence: TGTGCCTGGAGTTCACTCACGGAAGCTTTCTTT. This sequence encodes CAWSSLTEAFF. The whole variable domain, filled in from reference TRBV30 and TRBJ1-1, reads SQTIHQWPATLVQPVGSPLSLECTVEGTSNPNLYWYRQAAGRGLQLLFYSVGIGQISSEVPQNLSASRPQDRQFILSSKKLLLSDSGFYLCAWSSLTEAFFGQGTRLTVV.

The J gene is TRBJ2-5, the V gene TRBV11-3; a weak D match, TRBD2 (6 bases). This CDR3 has 17 residues. V was shortened by 4 bases and J by 0 bases, with 18 bases between the two germline ends. Germline V gives CDR1 SGHNT, CDR2 YENEEA. The CDR3 region is CASSSPWGLAYQETQYF. In DNA form, the CDR3 reads TGTGCCAGCAGCTCCCCCTGGGGACTCGCGTACCAAGAGACCCAGTACTTC.

The J gene is TRBJ1-1, the V gene TRBV6-8; D possibly corresponds to TRBD1 (5 bases). The CDR3 extends over 13 amino acids. Germline CDR1 MNHGY, CDR2 SAAAGT. The V and J ends lost 2 bases and 6 bases respectively, with 10 bases between them. CDR3 protein: CASSYPGLSEAFF. In DNA form, the CDR3 reads TGTGCCAGCAGTTACCCGGGACTGTCTGAAGCTTTCTTT.

This clone came up many times. The CDR3 loop is CASSPRSNTEAFF. In nucleotides, the CDR3 is TGTGCCAGCAGCCCCAGGTCGAACACTGAAGCTTTCTTT. The rearrangement uses TRBV7-2 and TRBJ1-1, with D unclear. Germline CDR1 SGHTA, CDR2 FQGNSA. The V gene lost 5 bases and the J gene lost 1 base, with 8 bases spanning the gap. This CDR3 region has 13 residues.

The rearrangement joins TRBV9 to TRBJ1-2; D might be TRBD1 (5 bases). V was pared by 7 bases and J by 4 bases, with 11 bases between. In germline, CDR1 is SGDLS, CDR2 YYNGEE. This CDR3 has 12 residues. The CDR3 DNA reads TGTGCCAGCGCCGACAGTGTCTATGGCTACACCTTC. Its translation: CASADSVYGYTF.